This is a list of T cell receptor beta chains from one sample in a study of cytomegalovirus exposure and HLA in healthy donors. Generated by immunoSEQ multiplex PCR, the TCRdb table keeps only in-frame clones and is missing some. Of about 360,000 clones in the sample, more than 80% were seen once. The source material was PBMCs. These receptors originate from a woman aged 18-29 years in good health and CMV-seronegative. CDR3s include the opening cysteine and the closing phenylalanine or tryptophan. The order of the fields is J gene, V gene, CDR3 protein.

TRBJ2-7 TRBV19 CASSARFAGRTNLYEQYF
TRBJ1-6 TRBV7-9 CASSPGMGGDNSPLHF
TRBJ2-2 TRBV11-2 CASSPRTSGGASNTGELFF
TRBJ2-5 TRBV27 CASSGLSQETQYF
TRBJ1-3 TRBV28 CASSQFTGGSGNTIYF
TRBJ1-4 TRBV2 CASTVTGGREKLFF
TRBJ1-2 TRBV30 CAWSPWDRVNYGYTF
TRBJ1-2 TRBV6-1 CASSVQGGIYDYTF
TRBJ2-1 TRBV7-2 CASSFGLAGDEQFF
TRBJ2-3 TRBV2 CASSETDLYRDTPRNTQYF
TRBJ1-5 TRBV10-2 CASSEGGWQPQHF
TRBJ2-2 TRBV10-1 CASSDMGYPNTGELFF
TRBJ2-2 TRBV7-7 CASSPRQIPGELFF
TRBJ2-2 TRBV18 CASSPGRNGARYLHTGELFF
TRBJ1-4 TRBV9 CASSEGQGDEKLFF
TRBJ1-1 TRBV29-1 CSVEYRGRKGAEAFF
TRBJ2-7 TRBV7-6 CASSPDRASSYEQYF
TRBJ1-1 TRBV7-2 CASSLERGTEAFF
TRBJ2-5 TRBV13 CASSLDRKETQYF
TRBJ1-6 TRBV6-5 CASRRDRGEASPLHF
TRBJ2-3 TRBV19 CASSRLDTQYF
TRBJ2-1 TRBV5-4 CASSLRGGSYNEQFF
TRBJ1-2 TRBV9 CASSVTHRDINYGYTF
TRBJ2-5 TRBV7-2 CASSLGQGNFQETQYF
TRBJ2-1 TRBV2 CASRDRGNSYNEQFF
TRBJ2-1 TRBV11-2 CASSLDLRSGEQFF
TRBJ1-2 TRBV2 CASPTGGGYTF